Here is one T cell receptor (beta chain) with its context. The sample comes from a study of blood T cells in healthy people across ages. A J-beta primer mix and a sample-barcoded 5' primer were used in a second PCR of about 7 to 12 cycles. TCRdb reprocessed the 5' RACE reads with MiXCR, giving one entry per CDR3 protein. The sample contains around 800,000 distinct CDR3 sequences, around 43% of which appear only once. Sequenced: blood. The TCR sequence derives from a man in his 60s in good health.

The CDR3 here is CASSPTRQGIYNEQYF. The CDR3 coding sequence is TGCGCCAGCAGCCCGACACGACAGGGAATCTACAATGAGCAGTACTTC. This chain connects TRBV4-3 to TRBJ2-5; 7 bases agree with TRBD1. The CDR3 covers 16 residues. V lost 4 bases and J lost 11; bases outside the gene matches: 19. Germline V gene data show CDR1 as LGHNA and CDR2 as YSLEER.